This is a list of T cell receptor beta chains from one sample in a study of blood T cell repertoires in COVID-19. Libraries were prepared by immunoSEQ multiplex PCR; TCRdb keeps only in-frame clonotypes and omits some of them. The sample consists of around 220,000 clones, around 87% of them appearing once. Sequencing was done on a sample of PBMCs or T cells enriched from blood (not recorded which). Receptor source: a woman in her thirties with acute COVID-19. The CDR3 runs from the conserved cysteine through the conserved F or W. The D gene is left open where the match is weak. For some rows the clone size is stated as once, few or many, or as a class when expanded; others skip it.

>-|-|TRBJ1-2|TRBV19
CASSMTLLLGGYTF
TGTGCCAGTAGCATGACTTTACTCCTTGGTGGCTACACCTTC
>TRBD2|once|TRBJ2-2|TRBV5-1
CASSATSGGPNTGELFF
TGCGCCAGCAGCGCGACTAGCGGGGGGCCGAACACCGGGGAGCTGTTTTTT
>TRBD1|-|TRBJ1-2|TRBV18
CASSPVQGALNYGYTF
TGTGCCAGCTCACCTGTACAGGGGGCTCTGAACTATGGCTACACCTTC
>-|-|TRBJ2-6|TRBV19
CASSQTGANVLTF
TGTGCCAGTAGCCAGACTGGGGCCAACGTCCTGACTTTC
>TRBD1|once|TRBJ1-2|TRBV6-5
CASSPRTGDYGYTF
TGTGCCAGCAGTCCAAGGACAGGGGACTATGGCTACACCTTC
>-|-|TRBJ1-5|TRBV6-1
CASSEAIRVNQPQHF
TGTGCCAGCAGTGAAGCAATCCGGGTAAATCAGCCCCAGCATTTT
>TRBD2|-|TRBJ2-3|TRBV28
CASSPSSGGYTDTQYF
TGTGCCAGCAGCCCATCAAGCGGGGGGTACACAGATACGCAGTATTTT
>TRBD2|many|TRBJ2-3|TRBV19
CASSLGLAGTDTQYF
TGTGCCAGTAGCCTGGGACTAGCGGGGACAGATACGCAGTATTTT
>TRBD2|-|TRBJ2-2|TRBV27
CASSFSAGAAYTGELFF
TGTGCCAGCAGTTTTAGTGCGGGAGCAGCGTACACCGGGGAGCTGTTTTTT
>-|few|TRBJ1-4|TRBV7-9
CASSQFTINEKLFF
TGTGCCAGCAGTCAATTTACTATTAATGAAAAACTGTTTTTT
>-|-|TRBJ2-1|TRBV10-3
CAISAGSASYNEQFF
TGTGCCATCAGTGCGGGTAGCGCGAGCTACAATGAGCAGTTCTTC
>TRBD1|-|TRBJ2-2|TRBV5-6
CASSSGTEYTGELFF
TGTGCCAGCAGCTCCGGGACAGAGTATACCGGGGAGCTGTTTTTT
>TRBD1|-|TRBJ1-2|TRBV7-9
CASSLGQLYGYTF
TGTGCCAGCAGCCTGGGACAGTTATATGGCTACACCTTC
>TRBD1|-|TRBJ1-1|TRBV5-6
CASSSTTGGNTEAFF
TGTGCCAGCAGCTCGACTACAGGGGGCAACACTGAAGCTTTCTTT
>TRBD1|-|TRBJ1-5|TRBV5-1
CASSQDRGQPQHF
TGCGCCAGCAGTCAGGACAGGGGTCAGCCCCAGCATTTT
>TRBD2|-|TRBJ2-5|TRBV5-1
CASRQGLAGGPTWQETQYF
TGCGCCAGCAGACAGGGCCTAGCGGGAGGGCCTACTTGGCAAGAGACCCAGTACTTC
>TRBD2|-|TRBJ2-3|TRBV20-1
CSASWPSGRGTDTQYF
TGCAGTGCTAGTTGGCCTAGCGGGAGGGGGACAGATACGCAGTATTTT
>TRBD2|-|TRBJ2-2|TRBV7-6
CASSQPGDSGGAAGELFF
TGTGCCAGCAGCCAACCGGGAGATAGCGGGGGGGCCGCCGGGGAGCTGTTTTTT
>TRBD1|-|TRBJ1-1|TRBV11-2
CASSIPGQGASEAFF
TGTGCCAGCAGCATTCCGGGACAGGGGGCTTCTGAAGCTTTCTTT
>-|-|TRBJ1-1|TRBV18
CASSPQVGGANTEAFF
TGTGCCAGCTCACCACAGGTGGGAGGGGCAAACACTGAAGCTTTCTTT
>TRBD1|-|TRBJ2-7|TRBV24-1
CATTDLGQAYEQYF
TGTGCCACCACGGACCTTGGACAGGCCTACGAGCAGTACTTC
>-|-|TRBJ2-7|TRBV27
CASMPTGRYEQYF
TGTGCCAGCATGCCAACAGGGCGCTACGAGCAGTACTTC
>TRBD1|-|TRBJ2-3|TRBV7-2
CAVGDRATDTQYF
TGTGCCGTTGGGGACAGGGCCACAGATACGCAGTATTTT
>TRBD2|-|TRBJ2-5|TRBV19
CASKPLAGAQETQYF
TGTGCCAGTAAGCCCCTAGCGGGAGCCCAAGAGACCCAGTACTTC